This T cell receptor (beta chain) stems from a study of vaccination and CD4 T cells after COVID-19. This clonotype was detected a few times. The antigen is not known. The assay that was used to sequence DNA from cultured CD4+ T cells was the Oncomine TCR Beta short-read assay. MiXCR was run by TCRdb on the PCR reads, yielding one entry per CDR3 protein. The data hold 20,000 or so distinct CDR3 sequences, with around three fifths observed a single time. Treatment given: roughly 11-day PBMC culture with coronavirus spike peptide pools or control peptides (ViraFEST assay). The source of this sequence is a human donor who had recovered from COVID-19. Sequencing input: CD4+ T cells from blood, cultured in vitro.

This chain's CDR3 is CATSRDRGQYGYTF. DNA of the CDR3: TGTGCCACCAGTAGGGACAGGGGGCAGTATGGCTACACCTTC. The genes are TRBV15 and TRBJ1-2, with 12 nucleotides matching TRBD1. The trim removed 6 bases at V and 5 bases at J, leaving 4 bases unmatched. CDR1 and CDR2 (germline): LNHNV, YYDKDF (reference sequence). This CDR3 is built from 14 residues.